These T cell receptor beta chains were read from a single sample in a study of OX40 agonist ivuxolimab in advanced cancers. Clones were sequenced by immunoSEQ multiplex PCR, and TCRdb holds only the in-frame ones, with some missing. The top ten clones hold 20% of a sample with approximately 82,000 clones, around 94% of them seen once. Source: CD4+ or CD8+ T cells sorted from blood, taken in a trial of the OX40 agonist ivuxolimab. The source is an adult with an advanced solid tumor such as melanoma, head and neck, liver or kidney cancer. The CDR3 runs from the conserved cysteine through the conserved F or W. D genes are given only for firm matches. For some rows the clone size is stated as once, few or many, or as a class when expanded; others skip it.

D: TRBD1
J: TRBJ2-7
V: TRBV29-1
size: .
length: 15
CDR3: CSVGGADRGLREQYF
DNA: TGCAGCGTTGGTGGGGCGGACAGGGGATTACGGGAGCAGTACTTC

D: .
J: TRBJ1-2
V: TRBV27
size: .
length: 12
CDR3: CASRQGLYGYTF
DNA: TGTGCCAGCAGGCAGGGACTCTATGGCTACACCTTC

D: .
J: TRBJ1-2
V: TRBV23-1
size: .
length: 12
CDR3: CASSQVRYGYTF
DNA: TGCGCCAGCAGTCAAGTACGGTATGGCTACACCTTC

D: .
J: TRBJ2-4
V: TRBV11-2
size: .
length: 17
CDR3: CASSQQQGNGAKNIQYF
DNA: TGTGCCAGCAGCCAACAACAGGGTAATGGTGCCAAAAACATTCAGTACTTC

D: TRBD1
J: TRBJ1-1
V: TRBV5-6
size: once
length: 13
CDR3: CASSLGTANEAFF
DNA: TGTGCCAGCAGCCTAGGGACAGCTAATGAAGCTTTCTTT

D: TRBD1
J: TRBJ2-7
V: TRBV5-5
size: .
length: 16
CDR3: CASSPHTGQGKDEQYF
DNA: TGTGCCAGCAGCCCTCATACGGGACAGGGGAAAGACGAGCAGTACTTC

D: .
J: TRBJ2-3
V: TRBV9
size: .
length: 16
CDR3: CASSVVDGAYTDTQYF
DNA: TGTGCCAGCAGCGTAGTCGACGGAGCTTACACAGATACGCAGTATTTT

D: .
J: TRBJ2-7
V: TRBV7-2
size: .
length: 16
CDR3: CASSLGPPEGRGEQYF
DNA: TGTGCCAGCAGCTTAGGACCACCCGAGGGAAGGGGCGAGCAGTACTTC

D: .
J: TRBJ1-2
V: TRBV10-3
size: .
length: 17
CDR3: CAISESMAASLNYGYTF
DNA: TGTGCCATCAGTGAGTCGATGGCTGCCTCACTCAACTATGGCTACACCTTC

D: .
J: TRBJ2-7
V: TRBV19
size: .
length: 13
CDR3: CASSLGSAYEQYF
DNA: TGTGCCAGTTCCCTCGGCAGTGCCTACGAGCAGTACTTC

D: .
J: TRBJ2-1
V: TRBV7-9
size: .
length: 12
CDR3: CASSPPDNEQFF
DNA: TGTGCCAGCAGCCCCCCCGACAATGAGCAGTTCTTC

D: .
J: TRBJ2-2
V: TRBV6-5
size: few
length: 15
CDR3: CASSYSIPGTGELFF
DNA: TGTGCCAGCAGTTACTCGATTCCAGGGACCGGGGAGCTGTTTTTT

D: .
J: TRBJ2-3
V: TRBV27
size: once
length: 16
CDR3: CATLPLAVSSTDTQYF
DNA: TGTGCCACCCTTCCCCTGGCAGTCTCTAGCACAGATACGCAGTATTTT

D: TRBD1
J: TRBJ1-1
V: TRBV6-6
size: .
length: 14
CDR3: CASTLDRGYTEAFF
DNA: TGTGCCAGCACCCTCGACAGGGGTTACACTGAAGCTTTCTTT

D: .
J: TRBJ1-5
V: TRBV6-6
size: .
length: 13
CDR3: CASSYSTVQPQHF
DNA: TGTGCCAGCAGTTACTCGACGGTTCAGCCCCAGCATTTT

D: TRBD2
J: TRBJ2-7
V: TRBV29-1
size: .
length: 13
CDR3: CSVAGGSPNEQYF
DNA: TGCAGCGTTGCGGGGGGGTCTCCCAACGAGCAGTACTTC

D: TRBD1
J: TRBJ1-2
V: TRBV6-5
size: .
length: 14
CDR3: CASSYSHRGYGYTF
DNA: TGTGCCAGCAGTTACTCGCACAGGGGCTATGGCTACACCTTC

D: .
J: TRBJ1-1
V: TRBV6-5
size: .
length: 12
CDR3: CASSQGGTEAFF
DNA: TGTGCCAGCAGTCAGGGAGGCACTGAAGCTTTCTTT

D: .
J: TRBJ1-2
V: TRBV4-3
size: .
length: 15
CDR3: CASSQAPQANYGYTF
DNA: TGCGCCAGCAGCCAAGCGCCCCAAGCTAACTATGGCTACACCTTC

D: .
J: TRBJ1-5
V: TRBV6-5
size: .
length: 15
CDR3: CASSYGPGENQPQHF
DNA: TGTGCCAGCAGTTACGGACCGGGGGAGAATCAGCCCCAGCATTTT

D: .
J: TRBJ2-7
V: TRBV29-1
size: .
length: 15
CDR3: CSVEGLGGGMYEQYF
DNA: TGCAGCGTTGAAGGATTGGGGGGTGGGATGTACGAGCAGTACTTC

D: .
J: TRBJ2-3
V: TRBV11-3
size: once
length: 15
CDR3: CASSLNPGSTDTQYF
DNA: TGTGCCAGCAGCTTAAATCCAGGGTCGACAGATACGCAGTATTTT

D: TRBD1
J: TRBJ2-3
V: TRBV7-9
size: .
length: 16
CDR3: CASSARTTGSTDTQYF
DNA: TGTGCCAGCAGCGCCAGGACGACAGGGAGCACAGATACGCAGTATTTT

D: .
J: TRBJ2-3
V: TRBV14
size: .
length: 15
CDR3: CASSQGISSTDTQYF
DNA: TGTGCCAGCAGCCAAGGTATTAGTAGCACAGATACGCAGTATTTT

D: .
J: TRBJ2-7
V: TRBV6-5
size: .
length: 12
CDR3: CASGGHLPEQYF
DNA: TGTGCCAGCGGCGGACACCTTCCGGAACAGTACTTC

D: .
J: TRBJ1-1
V: TRBV15
size: .
length: 14
CDR3: CATSRVQGSTEAFF
DNA: TGTGCCACCAGCAGAGTACAGGGAAGCACTGAAGCTTTCTTT

D: TRBD1
J: TRBJ2-7
V: TRBV10-3
size: .
length: 15
CDR3: CAISEWTGGPYEQYF
DNA: TGTGCCATCAGTGAATGGACAGGGGGGCCCTACGAGCAGTACTTC

D: .
J: TRBJ1-5
V: TRBV11-2
size: .
length: 12
CDR3: CASSLGKQPQHF
DNA: TGTGCCAGCAGCTTGGGTAAGCAGCCCCAGCATTTT

D: .
J: TRBJ2-1
V: TRBV5-6
size: .
length: 15
CDR3: CASSVGGYRGFEQFF
DNA: TGTGCCAGCAGCGTAGGTGGCTACCGTGGGTTTGAGCAGTTCTTC

D: .
J: TRBJ2-6
V: TRBV6-1
size: .
length: 15
CDR3: CASEGRISGANVLTF
DNA: TGTGCCAGCGAGGGACGGATCTCTGGGGCCAACGTCCTGACTTTC

D: .
J: TRBJ2-3
V: TRBV19
size: .
length: 17
CDR3: CASSIDLAGPGTDTQYF
DNA: TGTGCCAGTAGTATAGATCTGGCGGGACCAGGCACAGATACGCAGTATTTT

D: .
J: TRBJ2-1
V: TRBV7-2
size: .
length: 14
CDR3: CASSLATSPSEQFF
DNA: TGTGCCAGCAGCTTAGCAACTAGTCCTAGTGAGCAGTTCTTC

D: .
J: TRBJ1-1
V: TRBV7-9
size: once
length: 15
CDR3: CAPSSGEDPRTEAFF
DNA: TGTGCCCCCTCTTCGGGGGAAGATCCGAGGACTGAAGCTTTCTTT